This T cell receptor (beta chain) came from a study of blood T cell repertoires in COVID-19. This clone has only a few counts. Sequenced by immunoSEQ multiplex PCR; TCRdb stores in-frame clones only, minus some. The sample lists 310,000 or so clones; roughly 87% were seen once. Participants had their cohort set by participant-reported clinical history. From germline, CDR1 is MGHRA and CDR2 YSYEKL. The CDR3 has 19 amino acids. The V gene end was trimmed by 2 bases and the J gene end by 0 bases; junction bases not matched to a gene: 8. This clonotype originated in a woman younger than 35 who had recovered from COVID-19. V gene TRBV4-1 combines with J gene TRBJ2-1; 12 bases align to TRBD2. The sequenced material came from PBMCs or T cells enriched from blood (not recorded which). The CDR3 is CASSQLRLAGARSYNEQFF. The CDR3 DNA is TGCGCCAGCAGCCAACTTAGACTAGCGGGAGCCCGCTCCTACAATGAGCAGTTCTTC.